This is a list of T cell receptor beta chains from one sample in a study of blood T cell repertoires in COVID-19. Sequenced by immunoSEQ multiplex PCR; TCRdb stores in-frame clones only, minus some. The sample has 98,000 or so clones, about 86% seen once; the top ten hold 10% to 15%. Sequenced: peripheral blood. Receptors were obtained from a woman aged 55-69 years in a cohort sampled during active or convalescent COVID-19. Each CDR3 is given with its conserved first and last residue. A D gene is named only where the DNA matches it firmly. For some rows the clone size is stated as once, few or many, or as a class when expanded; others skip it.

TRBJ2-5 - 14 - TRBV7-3 CASSLNKGGRTQYF TGTGCCAGCAGCTTAAATAAGGGGGGGAGGACCCAGTACTTC
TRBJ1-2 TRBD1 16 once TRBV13 CASSLGGTATNYGYTF TGTGCCAGCAGCTTGGGCGGGACAGCCACTAATTATGGCTACACCTTC
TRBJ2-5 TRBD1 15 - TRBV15 CATSRIPGQGETQYF TGTGCCACCAGCCGAATACCGGGACAGGGAGAGACCCAGTACTTC
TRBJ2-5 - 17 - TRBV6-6 CASSPRGDSKFQETQYF TGTGCCAGCAGTCCCAGGGGGGACAGTAAATTCCAAGAGACCCAGTACTTC
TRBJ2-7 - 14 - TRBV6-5 CASSSLASGYEQYF TGTGCCAGCAGTTCGCTGGCAAGCGGCTACGAGCAGTACTTC
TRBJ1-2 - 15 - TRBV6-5 CASRPRGGSNYGYTF TGTGCCAGCAGGCCTCGTGGGGGCTCTAACTATGGCTACACCTTC
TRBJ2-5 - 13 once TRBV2 CASMVMGAETQYF TGTGCCAGCATGGTGATGGGGGCGGAGACCCAGTACTTC
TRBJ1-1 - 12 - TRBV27 CASSRQGTEAFF TGTGCCAGCAGCCGCCAGGGCACTGAAGCTTTCTTT
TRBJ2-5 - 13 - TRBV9 CASSWDSQETQYF TGTGCCAGCAGCTGGGACTCCCAAGAGACCCAGTACTTC
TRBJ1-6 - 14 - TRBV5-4 CASSLVGADSPLHF TGTGCCAGCAGCTTGGTAGGGGCGGATTCACCCCTCCACTTT
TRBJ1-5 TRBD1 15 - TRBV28 CASRPGTGVNQPQHF TGTGCCAGCAGACCCGGGACAGGGGTCAATCAGCCCCAGCATTTT
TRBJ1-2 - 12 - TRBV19 CASIGVVYGYTF TGTGCCAGTATCGGGGTTGTCTATGGCTACACCTTC
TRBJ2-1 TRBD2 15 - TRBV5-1 CASTPGAGGHNEQFF TGCGCCAGCACCCCGGGGGCGGGAGGTCACAATGAGCAGTTCTTC
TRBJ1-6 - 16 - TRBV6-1 CASSEPRGSYNSPLHF TGTGCCAGCAGTGAACCAAGGGGTAGTTATAATTCACCCCTCCACTTT
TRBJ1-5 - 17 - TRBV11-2 CASSLDRGGRGVQPQHF TGTGCCAGCAGCTTAGATAGAGGTGGGAGGGGTGTTCAGCCCCAGCATTTT
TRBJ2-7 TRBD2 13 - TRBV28 CASCAGGTYEQYF TGTGCCAGCTGTGCGGGGGGGACCTACGAGCAGTACTTC
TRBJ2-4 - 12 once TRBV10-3 CAISESGGIQYF TGTGCCATCAGTGAGTCGGGAGGCATTCAGTACTTC
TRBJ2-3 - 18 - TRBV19 CASNPSRFSRGFTDTQYF TGTGCCAGTAACCCTTCCCGGTTCTCCCGGGGGTTCACAGATACGCAGTATTTT
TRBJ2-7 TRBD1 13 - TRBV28 CASTRTGRQEQYF TGTGCCAGCACCAGGACAGGGCGGCAAGAGCAGTACTTC
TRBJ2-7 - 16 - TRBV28 CASSSPRGGLAYEQYF TGTGCCAGCAGTTCCCCCCGGGGAGGCCTCGCCTACGAGCAGTACTTC
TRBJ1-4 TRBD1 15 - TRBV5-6 CASSRPGQANEKLFF TGTGCCAGCAGTCGACCTGGACAGGCGAATGAAAAACTGTTTTTT
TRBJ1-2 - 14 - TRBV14 CASGHIRVSGGYTF TGTGCCAGCGGGCACATCAGGGTGAGTGGGGGCTACACCTTC
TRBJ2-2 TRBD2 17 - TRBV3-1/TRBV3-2 CASSQEPAGVVTGELFF TGTGCCAGCAGCCAAGAACCAGCGGGAGTGGTCACCGGGGAGCTGTTTTTT
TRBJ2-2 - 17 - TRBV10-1 CASRRQGGSSNTGELFF TGCGCCAGCCGGCGCCAGGGGGGTAGCTCGAACACCGGGGAGCTGTTTTTT
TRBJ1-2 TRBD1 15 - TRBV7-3 CASSPRQGTLYGYTF TGTGCCAGCAGCCCCCGACAGGGAACGTTATATGGCTACACCTTC
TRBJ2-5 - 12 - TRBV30 CAWSVLGETQYF TGTGCCTGGAGTGTACTCGGAGAGACCCAGTACTTC
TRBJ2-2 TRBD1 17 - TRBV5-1 CASSLTPGQGPSGELFF TGCGCCAGCAGCTTGACCCCGGGACAGGGGCCGAGCGGGGAGCTGTTTTTT
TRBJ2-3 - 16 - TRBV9 CASSSGIGGSTDTQYF TGTGCCAGCAGCTCTGGCATTGGGGGGAGCACAGATACGCAGTATTTT
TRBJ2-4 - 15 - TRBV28 CASSPPGLAKNIQYF TGTGCCAGCAGTCCCCCAGGGCTAGCCAAAAACATTCAGTACTTC
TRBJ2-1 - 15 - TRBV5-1 CASSFEGRSYNEQFF TGCGCCAGCAGCTTTGAAGGGAGGAGTTACAATGAGCAGTTCTTC
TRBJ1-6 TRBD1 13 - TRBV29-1 CSFRDSYNSPLHF TGCAGCTTTCGGGACAGCTATAATTCACCCCTCCACTTT
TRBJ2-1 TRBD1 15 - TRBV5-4 CASSRDRDPYNEQFF TGTGCCAGCAGCCGCGACAGGGACCCCTACAATGAGCAGTTCTTC
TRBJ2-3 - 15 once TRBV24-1 CATSGRGAGTDTQYF TGTGCCACCAGTGGTCGGGGGGCCGGCACAGATACGCAGTATTTT
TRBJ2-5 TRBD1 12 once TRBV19 CATRDSQETQYF TGTGCCACCCGGGACAGTCAAGAGACCCAGTACTTC
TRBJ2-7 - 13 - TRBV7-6 CASSLTSRREQYF TGTGCCAGCAGCTTAACAAGTCGGCGGGAGCAGTACTTC
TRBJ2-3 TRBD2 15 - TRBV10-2 CASSERGGRPDTQYF TGCGCCAGCAGTGAGCGGGGGGGGCGCCCAGATACGCAGTATTTT
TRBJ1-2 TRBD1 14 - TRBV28 CASRIGTGGMGYTF TGTGCCAGCAGGATCGGGACAGGGGGTATGGGCTACACCTTC